The clone carrying this T cell receptor beta chain showed up many times. The source of the sample is a study of neurological immune-mediated disorders. The cDNA was generated by 5'RACE with 10-nucleotide random UMIs. TCRdb reprocessed the 5' RACE reads via MiXCR and lists one record per CDR3 protein. The data hold tens of thousands of distinct CDR3 sequences, with more than 20% observed a single time. Germline V gives CDR1 SGHRS, CDR2 YFSETQ. The CDR3 length is 14 residues. Trimming removed 3 bases from V and 1 base from J, with 10 bases in between. The sequence was obtained from a woman in her 70s in good health. This sequence joins TRBV5-1 and TRBJ1-1; D is possibly TRBD1 (6 bases). Sample: PBMCs. CDR3 region: CASSSGGANTEAFF. Written as DNA, the CDR3 is TGCGCCAGCAGCTCGGGGGGGGCGAACACTGAAGCTTTCTTT.